Listed below are T cell receptor beta chains from one sample, sequenced in a study of breast tumors, draining lymph nodes, adjacent tissues. TCRdb analysed the multiplex PCR reads with MiXCR anew, one entry per CDR3 protein. The sample shows about 94,000 distinct CDR3 sequences, around 30% of them seen only once. The sequencing sample was made of axillary lymph node tissue. Every receptor here comes from a female donor with breast cancer. Some clones in this sample may be carry-over from other donors' samples. The CDR3 runs from the conserved cysteine through the conserved F or W. Each record gives: J gene, CDR3 length, V gene, clone size, D gene, CDR3 protein, CDR3 DNA. A D gene is named only where the DNA matches it firmly. Expanded clones get a size class; other rows say once, few or many, or leave the size out.

TRBJ2-1 | 12 | TRBV20-1 | many | . | CSVERRDSEQFF | TGCAGCGTAGAGCGGAGGGACAGTGAGCAGTTCTTC
TRBJ1-2 | 15 | TRBV5-5 | . | . | CASSLEGGANYGYTF | TGTGCCAGCAGCTTGGAAGGGGGAGCTAACTATGGCTACACCTTC
TRBJ2-3 | 15 | TRBV9 | many | TRBD2 | CASSVGGGSTDTQYF | TGTGCCAGCAGCGTAGGGGGGGGAAGCACAGATACGCAGTATTTT
TRBJ2-2 | 13 | TRBV6-5 | many | TRBD1 | CASSRQGNGELFF | TGTGCCAGCAGTCGACAGGGAAACGGGGAGCTGTTTTTT
TRBJ2-7 | 12 | TRBV11-2 | many | . | CASRGSGDEQYF | TGTGCCAGCAGGGGATCAGGGGACGAGCAGTACTTC
TRBJ2-1 | 17 | TRBV15 | many | TRBD1 | CATSLEDSRTGYNEQFF | TGTGCCACCAGCTTGGAGGATTCGAGGACAGGGTACAATGAGCAGTTCTTC
TRBJ2-6 | 15 | TRBV4-1 | many | TRBD1 | CASSWDSSGANVLTF | TGCGCCAGCAGCTGGGACAGCTCTGGGGCCAACGTCCTGACTTTC
TRBJ2-1 | 13 | TRBV13 | many | . | CASKATSYNEQFF | TGTGCCAGCAAGGCGACTAGCTACAATGAGCAGTTCTTC
TRBJ2-7 | 15 | TRBV3-1 | many | TRBD2 | CASSQEPSGAFEQYF | TGTGCCAGCAGCCAAGAGCCTAGCGGGGCCTTCGAGCAGTACTTC
TRBJ2-7 | 15 | TRBV4-2 | many | . | CASSQEGGSSYEQYF | TGTGCCAGCAGCCAAGAAGGAGGAAGCTCCTACGAGCAGTACTTC
TRBJ1-2 | 14 | TRBV6-6 | many | TRBD1 | CASRGTGSNYGYTF | TGTGCCAGCAGAGGGACAGGATCTAACTATGGCTACACCTTC
TRBJ2-7 | 11 | TRBV6-6 | many | . | CASRAGYEQYF | TGTGCCAGCAGGGCCGGCTACGAGCAGTACTTC
TRBJ2-5 | 15 | TRBV6-5 | many | . | CASSSRDIRGGSQYF | TGTGCCAGCAGTTCTAGGGACATCAGGGGTGGGTCCCAGTACTTC
TRBJ2-5 | 14 | TRBV9 | many | . | CASSVGQGLETQYF | TGTGCCAGCAGCGTAGGGCAGGGCCTAGAGACCCAGTACTTC
TRBJ2-5 | 14 | TRBV5-6 | many | . | CASSLWGPEETQYF | TGTGCCAGCAGCTTGTGGGGGCCAGAAGAGACCCAGTACTTC
TRBJ1-3 | 22 | TRBV12-3/TRBV12-4 | once | . | CARISRGPVSYEQYFGPGTIYF | .
TRBJ2-2 | 15 | TRBV18 | many | . | CASSPGADQHWELFF | TGTGCCAGCTCACCAGGAGCGGATCAGCACTGGGAGCTGTTTTTT
TRBJ1-5 | 14 | TRBV7-2 | many | . | CASSWGRNNQPQHF | TGTGCCAGCAGCTGGGGACGAAACAATCAGCCCCAGCATTTT
TRBJ1-4 | 17 | TRBV6-1 | many | TRBD1 | CASSTRGGGSLGEKLFF | TGTGCCAGCAGTACGCGTGGAGGGGGCTCTCTGGGGGAAAAACTGTTTTTT
TRBJ1-6 | 14 | TRBV3-2 | many | . | CASKEGARVSPLHF | TGTGCCAGCAAAGAGGGGGCGCGGGTTTCACCCCTCCACTTT
TRBJ2-7 | 15 | TRBV27 | many | TRBD2 | CASSLNGLADYEQYF | TGTGCCAGCAGCCTAAACGGGCTAGCGGATTACGAGCAGTACTTC
TRBJ2-7 | 14 | TRBV27 | many | . | CASSLRRGSYEQYF | TGTGCCAGCAGTTTGAGACGAGGCTCCTACGAGCAGTACTTC
TRBJ2-1 | 15 | TRBV9 | many | TRBD2 | CASSARLANYNEQFF | TGTGCCAGCAGCGCCCGACTAGCGAATTACAATGAGCAGTTCTTC
TRBJ2-2 | 16 | TRBV5-1 | many | TRBD2 | CASSLGLAANTGELFF | TGCGCCAGCAGCTTGGGACTAGCGGCGAACACCGGGGAGCTGTTTTTT
TRBJ1-3 | 12 | TRBV14 | many | . | CASSQYRNTIYF | TGTGCCAGCAGCCAATATAGAAACACCATATATTTT
TRBJ2-2 | 12 | TRBV10-3 | many | . | CATGQNTGELFF | TGTGCCACAGGACAGAACACCGGGGAGCTGTTTTTT
TRBJ2-3 | 12 | TRBV30 | many | TRBD2 | CAWRLAGDTQYF | TGTGCCTGGAGACTAGCGGGTGATACGCAGTATTTT
TRBJ1-5 | 16 | TRBV6-2/TRBV6-3 | many | . | CASSYSSRVKSQPQHF | TGTGCCAGCAGTTACTCTTCCAGGGTTAAAAGTCAGCCCCAGCATTTT
TRBJ2-7 | 15 | TRBV20-1 | . | TRBD2 | CSATGTASGPYEQYF | TGCAGTGCTACCGGGACGGCTAGCGGACCCTACGAGCAGTACTTC
TRBJ2-1 | 15 | TRBV7-9 | . | . | CASSFGQSPHNGQFF | TGTGCCAGCAGCTTCGGACAGAGCCCACACAATGGGCAGTTCTTC
TRBJ2-7 | 15 | TRBV5-1 | . | . | CASSWTRPSVDDQYF | TGCGCCAGCAGCTGGACAAGACCTAGCGTCGACGACCAGTACTTC
TRBJ1-5 | 13 | TRBV30 | many | . | CAWSRGAGQPQHF | TGTGCCTGGAGTAGGGGGGCCGGTCAGCCCCAGCATTTT
TRBJ2-5 | 12 | TRBV5-1 | . | . | CASSLGGGTHYF | TGCGCCAGCAGCTTGGGTGGTGGGACCCACTACTTC
TRBJ1-2 | 14 | TRBV2 | many | . | CATEAPGAGYGYTF | TGTGCCACCGAGGCCCCGGGGGCGGGTTATGGCTACACCTTC
TRBJ2-2 | 16 | TRBV11-2 | many | TRBD2 | CASSWTSGGNTGELFF | TGTGCCAGCAGCTGGACTAGCGGGGGGAACACCGGGGAGCTGTTTTTT